This T cell receptor (beta chain) stems from a study of blood T cells in healthy people across ages. The second PCR ran roughly 7 to 11 cycles with a sample-barcoded 5' primer and J-beta primers. Using its own MiXCR run on the 5' RACE reads, TCRdb lists one record per CDR3 protein. The data contain hundreds of thousands of distinct CDR3 sequences, around 21% of them singletons. Per the germline V gene, CDR1 is DFQATT and CDR2 is SNEGSKA (reference sequence). The germline V and J ends were trimmed by 6 bases and 11 bases, with 16 bases remaining between them. This CDR3 comprises 11 residues. The chain joins TRBV20-1 to TRBJ2-5; D call uncertain. This sequence originates from a man in his 70s in good health. Sequences were obtained from blood. CDR3 nucleotide sequence: TGCAGTGCAAAGAGGACCTACAAGCAGTACTTC. Amino acid sequence: CSAKRTYKQYF.